The next 27 T cell receptor beta chains were all read from a single sample in a study of blood T cell repertoires in COVID-19. The data were produced by immunoSEQ multiplex PCR, yet TCRdb's version contains in-frame clones alone and is incomplete. The sample contains about 140,000 clones, just over 85% of which appear only once. Input material: peripheral blood. The receptors were sampled from an older woman with acute or convalescent COVID-19.

J is TRBJ1-2 and V is TRBV19; 10 nucleotides line up with TRBD1. CDR1 and CDR2 (germline): LNHDA, SQIVND (reference sequence). The CDR3 runs to 16 residues. Losses at the gene ends were 4 bases for V and 4 bases for J; bases not matched to a gene: 9. CDR3 sequence: CASSNLRGTGVYGYTF. CDR3 sequence (DNA): TGTGCCAGTAGTAACCTCAGGGGGACAGGGGTCTATGGCTACACCTTC.

This chain links TRBV7-3 with TRBJ2-2; D remains ambiguous. The CDR3 is 13 amino acids. Looked up from germline, CDR1 is SGHTA and CDR2 is FQGTGA. V lost 5 bases and J lost 5, with 9 bases in between. The CDR3 nucleotides are TGTGCCAGCAGCCCAAGAGAAACCGGGGAGCTGTTTTTT. Its protein is CASSPRETGELFF.

This sequence joins TRBV7-8 and TRBJ2-1; 8 bases fit TRBD1. In germline, CDR1 is SGHVS, CDR2 FQNEAQ. Trimming removed 1 base from V and 4 bases from J; junction bases left unmatched: 12. The CDR3 contains 18 residues. The CDR3 reads CASSLGAVGGQDYNEQFF. The CDR3 region has the DNA TGTGCCAGCAGCTTAGGGGCGGTCGGGGGACAGGATTACAATGAGCAGTTCTTC.

The rearrangement uses TRBV5-5 and TRBJ1-5, with D tentatively TRBD1 (6 bases). This CDR3 is built from 13 residues. V lost 1 base, J lost 5 bases, and 7 bases lay in between. CDR1 and CDR2 (germline): SGHKS, YYEKEE (reference sequence). In DNA form, the CDR3 reads TGTGCCAGCAGCTTGTCAGGGGATCAGCCCCAGCATTTT. It is translated as CASSLSGDQPQHF.

V gene TRBV3-1 (or the pseudogene TRBV3-2) combines with J gene TRBJ2-1, with D perhaps TRBD1 (5 bases). In germline, CDR1 is LGHDT, CDR2 YNNKEL (reference sequence). V was shortened by 1 base and J by 2 bases, with 12 bases between the two germline ends. The CDR3 has 16 residues. CDR3 sequence: CASSQVFGHPYNEQFF. In DNA form, the CDR3 reads TGTGCCAGCAGCCAAGTTTTCGGACACCCCTACAATGAGCAGTTCTTC.

This clone came up a few times. The chain couples TRBV5-6 to TRBJ2-1, with 14 bases fitting TRBD2. The CDR3 totals 14 residues. CDR1 is SGHDT, CDR2 YYEEEE, per germline. Trimming cost V 4 bases and J 15 bases; bases outside gene matches: 9. This CDR3 is CASSLGLAGGVRFF. The DNA of the CDR3 is TGTGCCAGCAGCCTCGGACTAGCGGGGGGTGTAAGGTTCTTC.

The chain uses TRBV1 and TRBJ1-1; TRBD1, the D gene given by the table, was not confirmed from the DNA. TRBV1 corresponds to a pseudogene. The CDR3 is 14 amino acids. CDR3 loop: CTSSQDRGYTEAFF. In DNA form, the CDR3 reads TGCACCAGCAGCCAAGACAGGGGATACACTGAAGCTTTCTTT.

This clone was found a few times. This rearrangement joins TRBV27 to TRBJ2-2; the D is unclear. CDR1 MNHEY and CDR2 SMNVEV come from the germline V gene (reference sequence). V lost 5 bases, J lost 1 base, and 5 bases lay in between. The CDR3 is made up of 13 amino acids. In DNA, the CDR3 is TGTGCCAGCAGTCCCTTGAACACCGGGGAGCTGTTTTTT. Its protein product is CASSPLNTGELFF.

This clone has only a few counts. This chain joins TRBV7-2 and TRBJ1-1, with TRBD1 matching 9 bases. The junction had 6 bases not matched to a gene; V was cut back by 5 bases and J by 5 bases. This CDR3 has 14 residues. The germline V gene encodes CDR1 SGHTA and CDR2 FQGNSA. The DNA of the CDR3 is TGTGCCAGCAGCCCCAGGACAGGGGAGACTGAAGCTTTCTTT. Protein: CASSPRTGETEAFF.

This clone appeared a few times. The chain uses TRBV9 and TRBJ1-1; 11 bases align to TRBD1. The germline CDR1 and CDR2 sequences are SGDLS and YYNGEE. This CDR3 comprises 14 residues. Losses at the gene ends were 4 bases for V and 4 bases for J; bases not matched to a gene: 3. CDR3 sequence: CASSIGTGGTEAFF. For the CDR3, the DNA is TGTGCCAGCAGCATTGGGACAGGGGGCACTGAAGCTTTCTTT.

V gene TRBV18 combines with J gene TRBJ1-2, with 7 positions matching TRBD1. Germline V gene lookup returns CDR1 KGHSH and CDR2 LQKENI. V was clipped by 3 bases and J by 4 bases; unmatched bases: 11. There are 16 residues in the CDR3. The CDR3 here is CASSPPGQEPSYGYTF. The CDR3 DNA follows: TGTGCCAGCTCACCCCCAGGACAGGAGCCTTCCTATGGCTACACCTTC.

Worth noting for this clone: One end of the junction does not line up with germline, which may come from a read error. The chain carries TRBV4-3 and TRBJ2-7, with D possibly TRBD2 on 6 matching bases. The CDR3 length is 12 residues. CDR1 is LGHNA, CDR2 YSLEER, per germline. CDR3 DNA sequence: TGCGCCAGCGCGGGAAGAACCGGGACCCAGCACTTC. Its translation is CASAGRTGTQHF.

This rearrangement joins TRBV30 to TRBJ2-1, with D possibly matching TRBD2 (6 bases). The V end lost 1 base, the J end lost 6 bases, and 19 bases lay between the germline ends. The V gene's germline CDR1 is GTSNPN and CDR2 SVGIG (reference sequence). This CDR3 contains 16 residues. CDR3 region: CAWSGARVGLRNEQFF. CDR3 coding DNA: TGTGCCTGGAGTGGGGCGCGGGTGGGACTTCGCAATGAGCAGTTCTTC. The full variable domain, its missing parts supplied by reference TRBV30 and TRBJ2-1, is SQTIHQWPATLVQPVGSPLSLECTVEGTSNPNLYWYRQAAGRGLQLLFYSVGIGQISSEVPQNLSASRPQDRQFILSSKKLLLSDSGFYLCAWSGARVGLRNEQFFGPGTRLTVL.

The chain joins TRBV27 to TRBJ1-5; D is undetermined. V lost 3 bases and J 2 bases, leaving 8 bases between the germline ends. Germline V gene sequence: CDR1 MNHEY, CDR2 SMNVEV (reference sequence). The CDR3 is 14 residues long. The CDR3 loop is CASSFSGGNQPQHF. CDR3 sequence (DNA): TGTGCCAGCAGTTTCTCCGGGGGCAATCAGCCCCAGCATTTT.

This chain links TRBV30 with TRBJ1-5; the D gene is possibly TRBD1 (6 bases). Per the germline V gene, CDR1 is GTSNPN and CDR2 is SVGIG (reference sequence). The germline V and J ends were trimmed by 3 bases and 2 bases, with 14 bases remaining between them. The length of the CDR3 is 15 residues. The CDR3 loop is CAWRPRGAGNQPQHF. The CDR3 nucleotides read TGTGCCTGGAGGCCCAGGGGTGCCGGCAATCAGCCCCAGCATTTT.

The chain links TRBV27 to TRBJ1-5; D remains ambiguous. There are 14 residues in the CDR3. Germline CDR1 is MNHEY and CDR2 is SMNVEV (reference sequence). V was pared by 4 bases and J by 6 bases, with 13 bases between. CDR3 in amino acids: CASSSPSLSQPQHF. CDR3 bases: TGTGCCAGCAGTTCTCCCTCCCTTAGTCAGCCCCAGCATTTT.

This clone has just a few counts. The gene calls are TRBV6-5 and TRBJ1-5; D gene uncertain. The germline V gene encodes CDR1 MNHEY and CDR2 SVGAGI. CDR3 length: 13 amino acids. V lost 6 bases to trimming and J lost 2 bases, with 8 bases between them. CDR3 DNA sequence: TGTGCCAGCAGGAGGGCCGGCAATCAGCCCCAGCATTTT. It translates to CASRRAGNQPQHF.

The rearrangement links TRBV3-1 (or the pseudogene TRBV3-2) to TRBJ1-5; D possibly corresponds to TRBD1 (6 bases). This CDR3 spans 14 amino acids. In germline, CDR1 is LGHDT, CDR2 YNNKEL (reference sequence). The V gene lost 5 bases and the J gene lost 1 base, with 9 bases spanning the gap. CDR3 sequence (DNA): TGTGCCAGCAGCGCAGGACAGAGCAATCAGCCCCAGCATTTT. Translated: CASSAGQSNQPQHF.

The chain recombines TRBV6-5 with TRBJ2-2; 7 bases are a match to TRBD1. CDR1 is MNHEY and CDR2 is SVGAGI in the germline V gene. V shed 6 bases and J 6 bases; nucleotides not matched to a gene: 4. This CDR3 has 13 amino acids. The CDR3 protein is CASSRTGAGELFF. CDR3 bases: TGTGCCAGCAGCCGCACAGGGGCCGGGGAGCTGTTTTTT.

This clone occurred once. The chain carries TRBV5-1 and TRBJ1-2; D perhaps matches TRBD1 (5 bases). The CDR3 totals 12 residues. Per germline, CDR1 SGHRS and CDR2 YFSETQ. Trimming took off 4 bases at V and 8 bases at J, with 12 bases between the two ends. CDR3 coding DNA: TGCGCCAGCAGCCCGGCGGGGGTAGGCTACACCTTC. Amino acid sequence: CASSPAGVGYTF.

The chain is built from TRBV27 and TRBJ1-2; D perhaps matches TRBD1 (5 bases). The CDR3 has 16 residues. V dropped 6 bases and J dropped 4 bases, with 21 bases sitting between them. CDR1 is MNHEY, CDR2 SMNVEV, per germline (reference sequence). CDR3 sequence: CASSSHDRSSGYGYTF. The CDR3 DNA is TGTGCCAGCAGCTCCCACGACAGAAGTAGCGGCTATGGCTACACCTTC.

The J gene is TRBJ2-2, the V gene TRBV5-1; 9 bases match TRBD1. The CDR3 consists of 16 residues. Trimming at V came to 3 bases and at J to 0 bases, leaving 3 bases not matched to a gene. Germline-derived CDR1 and CDR2 are SGHRS and YFSETQ. CDR3 in amino acids: CASSWTGAANTGELFF. CDR3 DNA sequence: TGCGCCAGCAGCTGGACAGGGGCGGCGAACACCGGGGAGCTGTTTTTT.

The chain carries TRBV4-2 and TRBJ2-1; 8 bases are a match to TRBD2. Germline lookup yields CDR1 LGHNA and CDR2 YNFKEQ. CDR3 length: 16 residues. Trimming took 1 base from V and 7 from J; bases not matched to a gene: 9. CDR3 sequence: CASSQVEAGVGNEQFF. In nucleotides, the CDR3 is TGTGCCAGCAGCCAAGTCGAAGCGGGGGTGGGTAATGAGCAGTTCTTC.

The chain couples TRBV11-2 to TRBJ1-2; D might be TRBD1 (5 bases). This CDR3 is built from 13 residues. Germline lookup yields CDR1 SGHAT and CDR2 FQNNGV. Trimming pared 5 bases from V and 8 bases from J, leaving 15 bases between. The chain's CDR3 is CASSPGRGVGYTF. DNA for the CDR3: TGTGCCAGCAGCCCCGGGAGGGGCGTCGGCTACACCTTC.

The CDR3 reads CASSSNPTGNQPQHF. CDR3 bases: TGCGCCAGCAGCTCTAATCCGACGGGGAACCAGCCCCAGCATTTT. The chain recombines TRBV5-1 with TRBJ1-5; D is ambiguous. Germline values: CDR1 SGHRS, CDR2 YFSETQ. V was shortened by 3 bases and J by 7 bases, with 17 bases between the two germline ends. CDR3 length: 15 residues.

Comments on this clone: Distinct nucleotide sequences in the sample also encode this CDR3. V is TRBV6-2 or TRBV6-3 and J is TRBJ2-5, with 9 bases aligning to TRBD2. The CDR3 has 15 residues. The trim removed 2 bases at V and 4 bases at J, leaving 5 bases unmatched. The germline V gene encodes CDR1 MNHEY and CDR2 SVGEGT. This CDR3 is CASSYGAGGRETQYF. The DNA of the CDR3 is TGTGCCAGCAGTTACGGAGCGGGGGGTAGAGAGACCCAGTACTTC.

The CDR3 loop is CAWSPLHGYTF. The CDR3 DNA is TGTGCCTGGAGTCCACTTCATGGCTACACCTTC. This rearrangement joins TRBV30 to TRBJ1-2; D is ambiguous. Deletions cut 2 bases from V and 6 bases from J, with 7 bases between. The CDR3 consists of 11 residues. Looked up from germline, CDR1 is GTSNPN and CDR2 is SVGIG (reference sequence).